The 5 T cell receptor beta chains below come from one sample, sequenced in a study of CD4 T cell repertoires in COVID-19. The protocol was immunoSEQ multiplex PCR, while the TCRdb copy is restricted to in-frame clones and leaves out a portion. The sample holds about 75,000 clones, approximately 83% seen once. This specimen consisted of CD4+ T cells from peripheral blood, obtained after recovery from COVID-19. The receptor set was obtained from a human donor who had COVID-19.

The rearrangement joins TRBV28 to TRBJ1-6; TRBD1 might be the D (5 bases). The CDR3 is made up of 14 amino acids. Germline CDR1 reads MDHEN; CDR2 reads SYDVKM. V gave up 1 base and J gave up 7 bases, with 8 bases separating them. The CDR3 nucleotides are TGTGCCAGCAGTTTATTAAGGGGAAATTCACCCCTCCACTTT. Amino acids: CASSLLRGNSPLHF.

The chain is built from TRBV28 and TRBJ2-3, with TRBD2 identical over 7 bases. The germline V gene encodes CDR1 MDHEN and CDR2 SYDVKM. The V and J ends lost 7 bases and 1 base, in that order; junction bases with no gene match: 5. The CDR3 length is 14 residues. CDR3 protein: CASTKRGRTDTQYF. CDR3 in DNA: TGTGCCAGCACCAAGCGGGGACGCACAGATACGCAGTATTTT. Drawing the rest from reference TRBV28 and TRBJ2-3, the complete variable domain is DVKVTQSSRYLVKRTGEKVFLECVQDMDHENMFWYRQDPGLGLRLIYFSYDVKMKEKGDIPEGYSVSREKKERFSLILESASTNQTSMYLCASTKRGRTDTQYFGPGTRLTVL.

The chain joins TRBV6-5 to TRBJ2-1, with 7 bases matching TRBD2. The CDR3 length is 14 residues. The V and J ends lost 6 bases and 13 bases, in that order; junction bases with no gene match: 15. Germline assignment: CDR1 MNHEY and CDR2 SVGAGI. Written as DNA, the CDR3 is TGTGCCAGCAGCCGCAACCTTCGGGGAGGGTCACAGTTCTTC. This sequence encodes CASSRNLRGGSQFF.

The chain links TRBV2 to TRBJ2-3, with D possibly being TRBD1 (6 bases). V lost 3 bases and J 1 base, leaving 11 bases between the germline ends. CDR1 and CDR2 from the germline V gene are SNHLY and FYNNEI. CDR3 length: 15 amino acids. CDR3 sequence: CASSDQGSGTDTQYF. CDR3 nucleotide sequence: TGTGCCAGCAGTGATCAGGGGTCCGGCACAGATACGCAGTATTTT.

In its sample, this clone was seen once. V gene TRBV15 combines with J gene TRBJ1-3, with D unclear. V lost 0 bases and J lost 2, with 5 bases in between. The CDR3 covers 14 residues. Germline V lookup: CDR1 LNHNV, CDR2 YYDKDF (reference sequence). As DNA, the CDR3 is TGTGCCACCAGCAGAGATGAGCCTGGAAACACCATATATTTT. This translates into CATSRDEPGNTIYF.